A single sample is the source of the 9 T cell receptor beta chains below, sequenced in a study of OX40 agonist ivuxolimab in advanced cancers. Measured with immunoSEQ multiplex PCR; TCRdb has only the in-frame clones, and not every one. The sample carries roughly 64,000 clones, under 95% recorded once. Source: CD4+ or CD8+ T cells sorted from blood, taken in a trial of the OX40 agonist ivuxolimab. These receptors were taken from an adult with an advanced solid tumor such as melanoma, head and neck, liver or kidney cancer.

The chain carries TRBV5-1 and TRBJ2-3; D is uncertain. Trimming shortened V by 0 bases and J by 0 bases, and 8 bases separated the two germline ends. Germline V gives CDR1 SGHRS, CDR2 YFSETQ. This CDR3 is 15 amino acids long. The CDR3 spells CASSLAVSSTDTQYF. As DNA, the CDR3 is TGCGCCAGCAGCTTGGCGGTCTCTAGCACAGATACGCAGTATTTT.

The J gene is TRBJ2-1, the V gene TRBV19, with TRBD2 identical over 15 bases. The germline V gene encodes CDR1 LNHDA and CDR2 SQIVND (reference sequence). Germline trimming cut 9 bases from V and 7 bases from J; bases unmatched to any gene: 7. The CDR3 consists of 15 residues. DNA for the CDR3: TGTGCCAGCCATTACGGGACTAGCGGGAGGAATGAGCAGTTCTTC. Translation gives CASHYGTSGRNEQFF. Variable domain in full (rest from reference TRBV19 and TRBJ2-1): DGGITQSPKYLFRKEGQNVTLSCEQNLNHDAMYWYRQDPGQGLRLIYYSQIVNDFQKGDIAEGYSVSREKKESFPLTVTSAQKNPTAFYLCASHYGTSGRNEQFFGPGTRLTVL.

The chain recombines TRBV28 with TRBJ1-3; D is unclear. The length of the CDR3 is 16 residues. Germline assignment: CDR1 MDHEN and CDR2 SYDVKM. V gave up 3 bases and J gave up 0 bases, with 12 bases separating them. DNA for the CDR3: TGTGCCAGCAGTTTTGGTGACGGGGTCTCTGGAAACACCATATATTTT. Translated, it gives CASSFGDGVSGNTIYF.

This chain connects TRBV7-2 to TRBJ2-7; 10 nucleotides line up with TRBD1. Germline CDR1 SGHTA, CDR2 FQGNSA. This CDR3 is built from 17 residues. J was trimmed by 3 bases and V by 5 bases; bases with no gene match: 13. CDR3 loop: CASSRAPPGQGLYEQYF. Written as DNA, the CDR3 is TGTGCCAGCAGCCGGGCCCCACCGGGACAGGGGCTCTACGAGCAGTACTTC. The variable domain in full, with the rest retrieved from reference TRBV7-2 and TRBJ2-7, is GAGVSQSPSNKVTEKGKDVELRCDPISGHTALYWYRQSLGQGLEFLIYFQGNSAPDKSGLPSDRFSAERTGGSVSTLTIQRTQQEDSAVYLCASSRAPPGQGLYEQYFGPGTRLTVT.

The chain links TRBV6-4 to TRBJ2-1, with D unresolved. The CDR3 runs to 13 residues. V lost 4 bases and J lost 13, with 17 bases in between. Germline CDR1 reads MRHNA; CDR2 reads SNTAGT. CDR3 sequence reads: CASSVGESTDQFF. In DNA form, the CDR3 reads TGTGCCAGCAGTGTTGGGGAATCGACGGACCAGTTCTTC.

The chain carries TRBV19 and TRBJ1-3; a weak D match, TRBD1 (5 bases). The V gene's germline CDR1 is LNHDA and CDR2 SQIVND (reference sequence). Between the trimmed V and J ends, which lost 7 bases and 0 bases, there was a span of 13 bases. The CDR3 extends over 15 amino acids. CDR3 DNA: TGTGCCAGTACACGGGGCCCGAGCTCTGGAAACACCATATATTTT. This gives the protein CASTRGPSSGNTIYF.

This rearrangement joins TRBV19 to TRBJ1-2; 9 bases fit TRBD1. The CDR3 is made up of 16 amino acids. Germline CDR1 LNHDA, CDR2 SQIVND (reference sequence). With V trimmed by 3 bases and J by 5 bases, 10 bases remained unmatched. The CDR3 nucleotides read TGTGCCAGTAGTATTATCCCGGGACAGGGAAGGTATGGCTACACCTTC. Residues: CASSIIPGQGRYGYTF.

The V call is TRBV15, the J call TRBJ1-5; possible D gene TRBD1, 5 bases. V was trimmed by 3 bases and J by 3 bases, leaving 9 bases between them. The V gene's germline CDR1 is LNHNV and CDR2 YYDKDF (reference sequence). This CDR3 spans 14 amino acids. DNA for the CDR3: TGTGCCACCAGCAGGTGGGGGTACAATCAGCCCCAGCATTTT. Residues: CATSRWGYNQPQHF.

This chain joins TRBV6-5 and TRBJ1-4, with 9 bases matching TRBD1. CDR3 length: 15 amino acids. After removal of 7 bases from V and 7 bases from J, the junction contained 10 bases not matched to a gene. CDR1 is MNHEY and CDR2 is SVGAGI in the germline V gene. CDR3 loop: CASTPFTGGGEKLFF. As DNA, the CDR3 is TGTGCCAGCACCCCGTTCACAGGGGGCGGTGAAAAACTGTTTTTT.